One sample yielded the 5 T cell receptor beta chains listed below, sequenced in a study of cytomegalovirus exposure and HLA in healthy donors. Primers: 60 Vbeta forward and 13 Jbeta reverse. The method was immunoSEQ multiplex PCR; TCRdb's version includes in-frame clones alone and lacks a portion of them. The table shows about 110,000 clones, with approximately 73% occurring only once. Input material: PBMCs. These receptors were taken from a young man in good health and CMV-seronegative.

The chain recombines TRBV5-4 with TRBJ2-3; the D gene is possibly TRBD2 (6 bases). The V gene's germline CDR1 is SGHNT and CDR2 YYREEE (reference sequence). The CDR3 runs 15 residues. The V end lost 1 base, the J end lost 2 bases, and 11 bases lay between the germline ends. The CDR3 here is CASSLKGGHTDTQYF. Here the CDR3 DNA reads TGTGCCAGCAGCTTGAAGGGAGGTCACACAGATACGCAGTATTTT.

In its sample, this clone was seen a few times. The rearrangement joins TRBV28 to TRBJ2-2; no firm D call. The CDR3 is made up of 10 amino acids. CDR1 is MDHEN, CDR2 SYDVKM, per germline. V lost 10 bases to trimming and J lost 7 bases, with 7 bases between them. CDR3 nucleotide sequence: TGTGCCACTCTTAGCGGGGAGCTGTTTTTT. The encoded protein is CATLSGELFF.

In its sample, this clone was seen a few times. One end of the junction does not line up with germline, which may come from a read error. The J gene is TRBJ2-1, the V gene TRBV5-8; 7 bases agree with TRBD2. Per germline, CDR1 SGHTS and CDR2 YDEGEE. The CDR3 is 19 amino acids. CDR3 region: CASSLVSRIAGERDHAPIF. CDR3 nucleotides: TGTGCCAGCAGCTTGGTATCACGTATTGCGGGGGAGCGGGATCATGCTCCGATCTTC.

This chain joins TRBV2 and TRBJ2-3; D perhaps matches TRBD1 (6 bases). The V and J ends lost 6 bases and 3 bases respectively, with 13 bases between them. In germline, CDR1 is SNHLY, CDR2 FYNNEI. There are 14 residues in the CDR3. The CDR3, as DNA: TGTGCCAGCAGAAACAGGGTCGGTACAGATACGCAGTATTTT. It specifies CASRNRVGTDTQYF.

V usage is TRBV28 and J usage is TRBJ1-2, with no clear D. The germline V gene encodes CDR1 MDHEN and CDR2 SYDVKM. V lost 8 bases to trimming and J lost 1 base, with 5 bases between them. The CDR3 sequence is 11 residues long. CDR3 in amino acids: CASYLNYGYTF. The CDR3 nucleotides read TGTGCCAGCTATCTTAACTATGGCTACACCTTC.